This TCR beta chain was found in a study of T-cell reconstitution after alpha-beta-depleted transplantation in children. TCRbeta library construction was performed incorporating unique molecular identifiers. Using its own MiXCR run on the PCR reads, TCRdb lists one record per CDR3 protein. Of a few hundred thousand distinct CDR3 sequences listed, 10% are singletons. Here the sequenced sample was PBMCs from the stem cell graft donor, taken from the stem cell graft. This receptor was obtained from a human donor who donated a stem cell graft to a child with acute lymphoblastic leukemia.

CDR3 in DNA: TGTGCCAGCACGCCGATAGGTCAGGGGGCCGGTCAGCCCCAGCATTTT. It translates to CASTPIGQGAGQPQHF. This chain connects TRBV7-8 to TRBJ1-5; TRBD1 matches 8 bases. The V gene end was trimmed by 7 bases and the J gene end by 6 bases; junction bases not matched to a gene: 14. The germline gives CDR1 SGHVS, CDR2 FQNEAQ. CDR3 size: 16 residues.